This T cell receptor beta chain originates from a study of cytomegalovirus exposure and HLA in healthy donors. The study's findings and limits: Likely technical artifact: a cluster of highly shared sequence variants. The study labeled roughly 160 TCR beta chains cytomegalovirus-associated. Earlier results showed most TCR beta V segments being productive about 90% or about 30% of the time.

In germline, CDR1 is LNHDA, CDR2 SQIVND (reference sequence). V lost 8 bases to trimming and J lost 2 bases; unmatched junction nucleotides: 14. The CDR3 covers 16 residues. PCR used 60 Vbeta primers and 13 Jbeta primers. Clones were read by immunoSEQ multiplex PCR, and TCRdb kept only the in-frame ones, dropping some. This sample yields under 150,000 clones, of which around a tenth are seen a single time; about 3% belongs to the top ten. This clone has just a few counts. What it binds is unknown. The clonotype was recovered from a man in his thirties or forties in good health and CMV-seronegative. Input material: PBMCs. The chain uses TRBV19 and TRBJ1-2; TRBD1 agrees at 7 bases. The CDR3 region has the DNA TGTGCCAGTGCTCCGGGACAGCGGGCTTGGAACTATGGCTACACCTTC. Protein sequence: CASAPGQRAWNYGYTF.